Listed below are T cell receptor beta chains from one sample, sequenced in a study of OX40 agonist ivuxolimab in advanced cancers. Here immunoSEQ multiplex PCR was the method, and the copy in TCRdb shows in-frame clones only, minus some. The repertoire holds about 24,000 clones, with around 67% as singletons. The sample consisted of CD4+ or CD8+ T cells sorted from blood, taken in a trial of the OX40 agonist ivuxolimab. These receptors came from an adult with an advanced solid tumor such as melanoma, head and neck, liver or kidney cancer. The CDR3 runs from the conserved cysteine through the conserved F or W. Each record gives: clone size, J gene, V gene, D gene, CDR3 DNA, CDR3 protein. A D gene is named only where the DNA matches it firmly. Expanded clones are given a class, and other clones once, few, many or no size at all.

abundance: NA; j_gene: TRBJ2-3; v_gene: TRBV29-1; d_gene: TRBD2; CDR3nt: TGCAGCGTTGAAGAAAGCGGGGGGAGCACAGATACGCAGTATTTT; CDR3aa: CSVEESGGSTDTQYF
abundance: NA; j_gene: TRBJ2-1; v_gene: TRBV19; d_gene: TRBD1; CDR3nt: TGTGCCAGCCGACAGGGTGGCAATGAGCAGTTCTTC; CDR3aa: CASRQGGNEQFF
abundance: NA; j_gene: TRBJ2-7; v_gene: TRBV7-9; d_gene: NA; CDR3nt: TGTGCCAGCAGTCCTACTTCGACAGGCAGCTACGAGCAGTACTTC; CDR3aa: CASSPTSTGSYEQYF
abundance: few; j_gene: TRBJ2-7; v_gene: TRBV7-7; d_gene: TRBD2; CDR3nt: TGTGCTAGCAGCTCTGCGGGGGGCGAGCAGTACTTC; CDR3aa: CASSSAGGEQYF
abundance: NA; j_gene: TRBJ1-4; v_gene: TRBV5-6; d_gene: TRBD1; CDR3nt: TGTGCCAGCAAGGTGACAGGGGATCAATCGTGGGAAAAACTGTTTTTT; CDR3aa: CASKVTGDQSWEKLFF
abundance: NA; j_gene: TRBJ2-7; v_gene: TRBV28; d_gene: NA; CDR3nt: TGTGCCAGCAGTTTCCTCCCGGGCAGTGGGACCTACGAGCAGTACTTC; CDR3aa: CASSFLPGSGTYEQYF
abundance: NA; j_gene: TRBJ2-2; v_gene: TRBV6-4; d_gene: NA; CDR3nt: TGTGCCAGCAGTGGGACAGACACCGGGGAGCTGTTTTTT; CDR3aa: CASSGTDTGELFF
abundance: NA; j_gene: TRBJ2-3; v_gene: TRBV11-1; d_gene: TRBD2; CDR3nt: TGTGCCAGCAGCTTAGCCGCGGGGGGGCTTTATGGCACAGATACGCAGTATTTT; CDR3aa: CASSLAAGGLYGTDTQYF
abundance: NA; j_gene: TRBJ2-2; v_gene: TRBV7-2; d_gene: TRBD1; CDR3nt: TGTGCCAGCAGACTCTACAGGGGTTCGGGCACCGGGGAGCTGTTTTTT; CDR3aa: CASRLYRGSGTGELFF
abundance: few; j_gene: TRBJ2-1; v_gene: TRBV7-3; d_gene: NA; CDR3nt: TGTGCCAGCAGCCACTCTGGGGGCTACCTATACAATGAGCAGTTCTTC; CDR3aa: CASSHSGGYLYNEQFF
abundance: NA; j_gene: TRBJ2-7; v_gene: TRBV29-1; d_gene: TRBD1; CDR3nt: TGCAGCGCCGACAGGGGGGGCGAGCAGTACTTC; CDR3aa: CSADRGGEQYF
abundance: few; j_gene: TRBJ1-6; v_gene: TRBV4-3; d_gene: NA; CDR3nt: TGCGCCAGCAGCCAAGTCTTGGATTCACCCCTCCACTTT; CDR3aa: CASSQVLDSPLHF
abundance: NA; j_gene: TRBJ1-1; v_gene: TRBV7-2; d_gene: NA; CDR3nt: TGTGCCAGCAGCTCCCGACGTGGCACTGAAGCTTTCTTT; CDR3aa: CASSSRRGTEAFF
abundance: few; j_gene: TRBJ2-1; v_gene: TRBV18; d_gene: NA; CDR3nt: TGTGCCAGCTCACCAAAAGGCCAGGCGGGTGAGCAGTTCTTC; CDR3aa: CASSPKGQAGEQFF
abundance: NA; j_gene: TRBJ2-3; v_gene: TRBV28; d_gene: NA; CDR3nt: TGTGCCAGCAGTTTAGGGCCGGATACGCAGTATTTT; CDR3aa: CASSLGPDTQYF
abundance: NA; j_gene: TRBJ2-7; v_gene: TRBV28; d_gene: NA; CDR3nt: TGTGCCAGCAGTTTAGTCCAGGGCTCCTACGAGCAGTACTTC; CDR3aa: CASSLVQGSYEQYF
abundance: NA; j_gene: TRBJ1-3; v_gene: TRBV30; d_gene: NA; CDR3nt: TGTGCCTGGAGTGCCCCTTCCGCGAGGATCTCTGGAAACACCATATATTTT; CDR3aa: CAWSAPSARISGNTIYF
abundance: NA; j_gene: TRBJ2-6; v_gene: TRBV7-9; d_gene: NA; CDR3nt: TGTGCCAGCAGCTTAGTCCCCTCTGGGGCCAACGTCCTGACTTTC; CDR3aa: CASSLVPSGANVLTF
abundance: NA; j_gene: TRBJ1-5; v_gene: TRBV28; d_gene: NA; CDR3nt: TGTGCCAGCAGTTTAGAGCTGTACAGCAATCAGCCCCAGCATTTT; CDR3aa: CASSLELYSNQPQHF
abundance: few; j_gene: TRBJ1-6; v_gene: TRBV4-2; d_gene: NA; CDR3nt: TGTGCCAGCAGCCAAGAGGGGGGGGGCGCCGGGTATAATTCACCCCTCCACTTT; CDR3aa: CASSQEGGGAGYNSPLHF
abundance: NA; j_gene: TRBJ2-7; v_gene: TRBV14; d_gene: NA; CDR3nt: TGTGCCAGCAGCCAAGTGGGGGGTAGGTTTCGGGAGCAGTACTTC; CDR3aa: CASSQVGGRFREQYF
abundance: NA; j_gene: TRBJ2-3; v_gene: TRBV6-5; d_gene: NA; CDR3nt: TGTGCCAGCAGTGGACAGAACACAGATACGCAGTATTTT; CDR3aa: CASSGQNTDTQYF
abundance: NA; j_gene: TRBJ1-1; v_gene: TRBV28; d_gene: TRBD1; CDR3nt: TGTGCCAGCAGTGCGGGACAGAGCCTGGAAGCTTTCTTT; CDR3aa: CASSAGQSLEAFF
abundance: NA; j_gene: TRBJ2-2; v_gene: TRBV4-3; d_gene: NA; CDR3nt: TGCGCCAGCAGCCAAGGGGTTGACACCTACACCGGGGAGCTGTTTTTT; CDR3aa: CASSQGVDTYTGELFF
abundance: NA; j_gene: TRBJ2-1; v_gene: TRBV6-5; d_gene: TRBD1; CDR3nt: TGTGCCGGGGGGGGACAGGGGCCGGAGTTCTTC; CDR3aa: CAGGGQGPEFF
abundance: NA; j_gene: TRBJ2-5; v_gene: TRBV15; d_gene: TRBD2; CDR3nt: TGTGCCACCAGCAGAGATAGAGGTAGCGGGGGCCTCTCAGGGACCCAGTACTTC; CDR3aa: CATSRDRGSGGLSGTQYF
abundance: NA; j_gene: TRBJ2-3; v_gene: TRBV7-3; d_gene: NA; CDR3nt: TGTGCCAGCAGCTCAGGAGGGGGCGCCGGAGATACGCAGTATTTT; CDR3aa: CASSSGGGAGDTQYF
abundance: NA; j_gene: TRBJ2-5; v_gene: TRBV9; d_gene: NA; CDR3nt: TGTGCCAGCAGCGTATCTAAGGCCGCACAAGAGAGGACCCAGTACTTC; CDR3aa: CASSVSKAAQERTQYF
abundance: few; j_gene: TRBJ1-2; v_gene: TRBV16; d_gene: NA; CDR3nt: TGTGCCAGCAGCCAATCGCACGGGTTCTATGGCTACACCTTC; CDR3aa: CASSQSHGFYGYTF
abundance: NA; j_gene: TRBJ2-3; v_gene: TRBV5-6; d_gene: NA; CDR3nt: TGTGCCAGCAGCCCGGTCGGGGGCACAGATACGCAGTATTTT; CDR3aa: CASSPVGGTDTQYF
abundance: NA; j_gene: TRBJ1-5; v_gene: TRBV28; d_gene: NA; CDR3nt: TGTGCCAGCAGGTATGGCATCCATAGCAATCAGCCCCAGCATTTT; CDR3aa: CASRYGIHSNQPQHF
abundance: medium-sized; j_gene: TRBJ1-5; v_gene: TRBV5-8; d_gene: NA; CDR3nt: TGTGCCAGCAAAGAGAGGGGACCCAGCAATCAGCCCCAGCATTTT; CDR3aa: CASKERGPSNQPQHF
abundance: NA; j_gene: TRBJ2-2; v_gene: TRBV5-1; d_gene: NA; CDR3nt: TGCGCCAGCAGCTTGACTCCAGGGGGGGCCGGGGAGCTGTTTTTT; CDR3aa: CASSLTPGGAGELFF
abundance: NA; j_gene: TRBJ1-6; v_gene: TRBV27; d_gene: NA; CDR3nt: TGTGCCAGCAGTGGATTCTCTAGCTCCTATAATTCACCCCTCCACTTT; CDR3aa: CASSGFSSSYNSPLHF
abundance: NA; j_gene: TRBJ2-2; v_gene: TRBV30; d_gene: NA; CDR3nt: TGTGCCTGGAAAGGGATTGAGGACACCGGGGAGCTGTTTTTT; CDR3aa: CAWKGIEDTGELFF
abundance: NA; j_gene: TRBJ2-3; v_gene: TRBV5-1; d_gene: TRBD2; CDR3nt: TGCGCCAGCAGCTTGGCCGCGGGGGGCAGCACAGATACGCAGTATTTT; CDR3aa: CASSLAAGGSTDTQYF
abundance: NA; j_gene: TRBJ2-3; v_gene: TRBV10-2; d_gene: NA; CDR3nt: TGCGCCAGCAGTGAGTCTTCTATAAGCACAGATACGCAGTATTTT; CDR3aa: CASSESSISTDTQYF
abundance: NA; j_gene: TRBJ2-2; v_gene: TRBV7-3; d_gene: TRBD2; CDR3nt: TGTGCCAGCAGCTTATTAGCGGGGGCAGCCGGGGAGCTGTTTTTT; CDR3aa: CASSLLAGAAGELFF
abundance: NA; j_gene: TRBJ2-3; v_gene: TRBV9; d_gene: TRBD2; CDR3nt: TGTGCCAGCAGCGAAAATAGCGGGGGCCGCACAGATACGCAGTATTTT; CDR3aa: CASSENSGGRTDTQYF
abundance: NA; j_gene: TRBJ1-2; v_gene: TRBV29-1; d_gene: NA; CDR3nt: TGCAGCGTTGAAGGGGGCAGGCGGAACTATGGCTACACCTTC; CDR3aa: CSVEGGRRNYGYTF
abundance: NA; j_gene: TRBJ2-3; v_gene: TRBV11-3; d_gene: NA; CDR3nt: TGTGCCAGCAGCCTAGTGCGGGGCGTGACAGATACGCAGTATTTT; CDR3aa: CASSLVRGVTDTQYF
abundance: NA; j_gene: TRBJ2-1; v_gene: TRBV9; d_gene: TRBD2; CDR3nt: TGTGCCAGCAGCTCCGGACTAGCGGGGGGGAGCTCCTACAATGAGCAGTTCTTC; CDR3aa: CASSSGLAGGSSYNEQFF
abundance: NA; j_gene: TRBJ1-5; v_gene: TRBV23-1; d_gene: TRBD1; CDR3nt: TGCGCCAGCAGTCAATCGGGGTGTGGCAGGGGGAGATATAGCAATCAGCCCCAGCATTTT; CDR3aa: CASSQSGCGRGRYSNQPQHF
abundance: NA; j_gene: TRBJ1-2; v_gene: TRBV4-1; d_gene: NA; CDR3nt: TGCGCCAGCAGCCAAGTAGAAGGGGATGGCTACACCTTC; CDR3aa: CASSQVEGDGYTF
abundance: NA; j_gene: TRBJ1-1; v_gene: TRBV5-3; d_gene: NA; CDR3nt: TGTGCCAGAAGCCACAAGGGGGGATATATTTCTGAAGCTTTCTTT; CDR3aa: CARSHKGGYISEAFF
abundance: NA; j_gene: TRBJ2-1; v_gene: TRBV15; d_gene: NA; CDR3nt: TGTGCCACCAGCAGCGAGAGACAGAATTCCTACAATGAGCAGTTCTTC; CDR3aa: CATSSERQNSYNEQFF
abundance: NA; j_gene: TRBJ2-1; v_gene: TRBV7-9; d_gene: TRBD2; CDR3nt: TGTGCCAGCAGCTTAATAGCGGGGGGGCATGAGCAGTTCTTC; CDR3aa: CASSLIAGGHEQFF
abundance: few; j_gene: TRBJ2-3; v_gene: TRBV11-2; d_gene: NA; CDR3nt: TGTGCCAGCAGCTCTAGCACAGATACGCAGTATTTT; CDR3aa: CASSSSTDTQYF
abundance: NA; j_gene: TRBJ1-5; v_gene: TRBV7-4; d_gene: NA; CDR3nt: TGTGCCAGCAGCCCCTTCGGTGGGCAGGGTCAGCCCCAGCATTTT; CDR3aa: CASSPFGGQGQPQHF
abundance: NA; j_gene: TRBJ2-7; v_gene: TRBV7-6; d_gene: TRBD1; CDR3nt: TGTGCCAGCAGTTCCGGACAGGGGGGCTCCTACGAGCAGTACTTC; CDR3aa: CASSSGQGGSYEQYF
abundance: NA; j_gene: TRBJ1-2; v_gene: TRBV7-3; d_gene: NA; CDR3nt: TGTGCCAGCAGCTTACAGGGGAACTATGGCTACACCTTC; CDR3aa: CASSLQGNYGYTF
abundance: NA; j_gene: TRBJ2-3; v_gene: TRBV5-5; d_gene: NA; CDR3nt: TGTGCCAGCAGCTTGGGGAGGAGGCAAGATACGCAGTATTTT; CDR3aa: CASSLGRRQDTQYF